The sequence of this T cell receptor beta chain was determined in a study of T-cell memory formation after mild COVID-19. TCRdb re-analysed the 5' RACE reads in MiXCR, keeping a single row per CDR3 protein. The sample includes some 300,000 distinct CDR3 sequences, 20% to 25% of them seen just once. A remark on this clonotype: Antigen unknown.

There are 15 residues in the CDR3. The germline V and J ends were trimmed by 5 bases and 2 bases, with 15 bases remaining between them. In germline, CDR1 is MNHEY, CDR2 SMNVEV (reference sequence). Study observations and caveats: Some clones that responded turned up in pre-infection memory, which suggests that cross-reactive memory joined in. Researchers could not confirm that second-wave clones peaking on day 37 targeted SARS-CoV-2. Clones which contracted sat mainly in CM and EM if CD4+, and in EMRA if CD8+.

Sequences were obtained from PBMCs or a T cell subset sorted from them (not recorded which). This chain uses TRBV27 with TRBJ1-2, with D perhaps matching TRBD1 (5 bases). This receptor was taken from a man between 18 and 29 years old who had mild COVID-19 (a few samples of this study predate the infection). Cell type and time point are not known. The chain's CDR3 is CASSDGGSGNYGYTF. The DNA for the CDR3 is TGTGCCAGCAGTGACGGGGGGAGTGGGAACTATGGCTACACCTTC.